This T cell receptor (beta chain) was observed in a study of beta chain features in type 1 diabetes. The wider study: Investigators examined roughly 99,000,000 sorted cells across all samples.

Study-wide points: There was a moderate but significant shortening of TCRB CDR3s in all four CD4+ subsets of Type 1 diabetes patients. For patients, the naive, central memory and Treg TCRB repertoires appeared more alike than for healthy donors.

This clone came up many times. Antigen specificity is unknown. This CDR3 has 13 amino acids. Germline V lookup: CDR1 LGHNA, CDR2 YSLEER. V was clipped by 4 bases and J by 13 bases, with 17 bases between them. The sequenced template was cDNA made from the entire isolated RNA. TCRdb's table, derived via immunoSEQ multiplex PCR, lists solely in-frame clones and lacks some. The data contain 300,000 to 400,000 clones, around 10% of them seen just once; the ten biggest clones take up about 0.64%. The receptor was derived from a man aged 25 to 45 with type 1 diabetes. The sequenced material came from central memory CD4+ T cells from blood. The chain is built from TRBV4-3 and TRBJ2-1; perhaps TRBD1 as D (5 bases). In DNA, the CDR3 is TGCGCCAGCAGCCCCATTGGTTCAGGGTCACAGTTCTTC. Amino acids: CASSPIGSGSQFF.